This T cell receptor beta chain comes out of a study of CD8+CD57+ T cells in acquired aplastic anemia (dated by TCRdb to the late 2010s). With regard to the full study: On average, sorted CD4+ and CD8+ cells yielded approximately 3 ug of extracted DNA, with a range of about 0.18 to 30 ug. CD8+CD57+ expansion was defined as frequency above the mean frequency observed in healthy subjects.

There are 15 amino acids in the CDR3, from cysteine to phenylalanine inclusive. Only the CDR3 DNA is retained, 45 bases long and in frame from the first base. The V end gives up 5 bases and the J end 5 bases, leaving 5 bases in the junction not matched to a gene. The patients picked for sequencing were ones in whom flow cytometry had shown an expansion of CD8+CD57+ cells. Every patient had a diagnosis of severe acquired aplastic anemia based on International Study of Aplastic Anemia and Agranulocytosis and Camitta criteria. No therapy had been received by the patients at the time of blood sampling. TCR repertoires of sorted CD4+ and CD8+ blood T cells from severe aplastic anemia patients and healthy subjects were deep-sequenced in the study. In the USA, patient enrollment took place under clinicaltrials.gov protocols 00001620, 01623167, 00001397, 00071045, 00081523 and 00961064. Ficoll-Paque density gradient centrifugation was used to isolate peripheral blood mononuclear cells. Before DNA extraction, CD4+ and CD8+ T cells were sorted by FACS or by magnetic beads.

This clonotype was seen a few times. Its antigen specificity is not known. Base-call qualities are not available, and no considerably larger clone is one nucleotide away. Genomic DNA served as template for TCR beta VDJ combination and CDR3 sequence profiling. An Illumina HiSeq 2000 was the platform used for TCR repertoire sequencing. As for how the authors treated the data: TRBV/TRBJ rearrangement plots, CDR3 size and DJ length profiles, and Simpson's diversity index were used to evaluate the repertoires. The most abundant DNA sequence in the deep sequencing data was taken as the immunodominant clone. CDR3 amino acid sequences were checked for sharing across subjects and were also compared against the VDJdb database and published repertoires. TCRdb trimmed the raw reads at Q25, called clones with MiXCR and kept productive beta chains. Rows with a matching CDR3 protein are joined into one entry that keeps the most common DNA and genes. Here the V and J calls rest on TCRdb's processing, not on the authors' analysis. This sample is represented by 450,000 to 600,000 distinct CDR3 sequences; more than 25% of them were singletons. Together, the top ten hold under 0.95% of the sample.

What the research found in general, with its limitations: Roughly 30 CD8+ CDR3 sequences were shared between patients and controls but appeared highly expressed in patients and within their immunodominant clones. Between patients and healthy controls, no significant difference in CD8+ Simpson's diversity was found (P=0.060).

The TCR originated in a human donor with aplastic anemia. The sample was sorted CD4+, CD8+, or CD8+CD57+ T cells (not recorded which) from PBMCs. The chain couples TRBV12-3 or TRBV12-4 to TRBJ1-4; 10 nucleotides in the junction match TRBD1. The nucleotide sequence is given as TGTGCCAGCAGTGTAACGGACAGGGGGAATGAAAAACTGTTTTTT. The resulting protein is CASSVTDRGNEKLFF.